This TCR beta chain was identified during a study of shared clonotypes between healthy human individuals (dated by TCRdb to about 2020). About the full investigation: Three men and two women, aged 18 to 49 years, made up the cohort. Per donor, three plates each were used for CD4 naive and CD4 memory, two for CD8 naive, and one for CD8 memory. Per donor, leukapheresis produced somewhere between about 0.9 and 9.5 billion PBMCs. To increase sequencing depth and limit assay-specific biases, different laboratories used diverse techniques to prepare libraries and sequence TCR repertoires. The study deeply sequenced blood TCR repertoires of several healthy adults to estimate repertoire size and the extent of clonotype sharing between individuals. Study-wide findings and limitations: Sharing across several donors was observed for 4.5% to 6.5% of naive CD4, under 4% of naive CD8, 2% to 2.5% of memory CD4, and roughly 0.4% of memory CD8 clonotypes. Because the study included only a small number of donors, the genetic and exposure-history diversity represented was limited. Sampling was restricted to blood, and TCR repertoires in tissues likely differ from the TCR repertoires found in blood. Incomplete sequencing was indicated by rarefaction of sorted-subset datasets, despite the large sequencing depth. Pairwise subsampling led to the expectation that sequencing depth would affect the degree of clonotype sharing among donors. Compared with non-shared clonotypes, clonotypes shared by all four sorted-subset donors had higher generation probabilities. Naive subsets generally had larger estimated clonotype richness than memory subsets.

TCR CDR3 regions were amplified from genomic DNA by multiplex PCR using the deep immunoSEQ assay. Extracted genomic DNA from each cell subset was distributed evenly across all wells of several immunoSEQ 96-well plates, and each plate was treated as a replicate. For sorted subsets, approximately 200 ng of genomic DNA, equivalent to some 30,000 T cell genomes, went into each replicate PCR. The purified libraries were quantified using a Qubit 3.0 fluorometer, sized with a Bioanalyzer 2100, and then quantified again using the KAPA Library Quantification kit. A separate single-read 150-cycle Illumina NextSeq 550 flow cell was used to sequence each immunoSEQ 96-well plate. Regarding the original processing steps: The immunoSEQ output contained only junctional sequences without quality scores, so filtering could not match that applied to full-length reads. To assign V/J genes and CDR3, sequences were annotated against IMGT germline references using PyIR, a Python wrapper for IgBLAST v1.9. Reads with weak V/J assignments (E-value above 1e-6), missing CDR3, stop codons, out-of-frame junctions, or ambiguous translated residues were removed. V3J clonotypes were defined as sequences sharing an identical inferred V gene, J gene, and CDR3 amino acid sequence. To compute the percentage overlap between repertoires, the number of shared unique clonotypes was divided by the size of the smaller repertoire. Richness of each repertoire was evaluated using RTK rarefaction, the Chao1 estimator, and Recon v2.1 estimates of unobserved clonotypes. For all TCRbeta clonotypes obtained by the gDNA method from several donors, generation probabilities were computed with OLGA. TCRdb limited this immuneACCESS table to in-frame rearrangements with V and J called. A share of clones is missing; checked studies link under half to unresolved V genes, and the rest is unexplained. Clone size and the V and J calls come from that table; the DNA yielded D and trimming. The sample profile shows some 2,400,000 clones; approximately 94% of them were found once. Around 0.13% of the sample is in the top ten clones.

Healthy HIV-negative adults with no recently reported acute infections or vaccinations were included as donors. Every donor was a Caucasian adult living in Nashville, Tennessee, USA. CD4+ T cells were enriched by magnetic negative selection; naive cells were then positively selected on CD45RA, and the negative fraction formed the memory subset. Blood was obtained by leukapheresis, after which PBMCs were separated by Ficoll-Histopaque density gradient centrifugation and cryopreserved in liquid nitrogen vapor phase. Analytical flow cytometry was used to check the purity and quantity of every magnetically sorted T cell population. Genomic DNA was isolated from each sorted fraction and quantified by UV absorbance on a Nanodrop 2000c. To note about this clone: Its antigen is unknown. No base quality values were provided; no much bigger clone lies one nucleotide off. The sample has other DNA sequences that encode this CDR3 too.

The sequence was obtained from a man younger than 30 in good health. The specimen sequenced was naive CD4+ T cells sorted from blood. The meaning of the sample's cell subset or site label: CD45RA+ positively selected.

The encoded CDR3 is CASSLAGTGELFF. The DNA sequence is as follows: TGTGCCAGCAGCTTAGCAGGCACCGGGGAGCTGTTTTTT. The receptor chain draws on TRBV7-2 and TRBJ2-2; too little of a D gene remains to name it. CDR1 SGHTA and CDR2 FQGNSA are derived from the germline V gene. V was cut back by 0 bases and J by 4 bases, leaving a gap of 3 bases between them. Counted from cysteine to phenylalanine, this CDR3 has 13 amino acids. Only CDR3 DNA remains: 39 bases, in frame from the first base. When the CDR3 is completed using the reference TRBV7-2 and TRBJ2-2 genes on either side, the full variable domain is GAGVSQSPSNKVTEKGKDVELRCDPISGHTALYWYRQSLGQGLEFLIYFQGNSAPDKSGLPSDRFSAERTGGSVSTLTIQRTQQEDSAVYLCASSLAGTGELFFGEGSRLTVL.